Listed below are T cell receptor beta chains from one sample, sequenced in a study of T cells in Graves' hyperthyroidism and ophthalmopathy. TCRdb itself ran the multiplex PCR reads through MiXCR, one entry per CDR3 protein. The repertoire consists of 400,000 to 550,000 distinct CDR3 sequences, with 24% occurring once and the leading ten covering around 11%. Sequencing input: blood. These receptors originate from a woman in her thirties with Graves' ophthalmopathy. The conserved cysteine and the conserved F or W are not part of the CDR3 here.

V: TRBV7-9
J: TRBJ1-2
length: 12
CDR3: ASSFVGVGGGYT

V: TRBV16
J: TRBJ1-2
length: 12
CDR3: ASSRRGSDYGYT

V: TRBV11-2
J: TRBJ2-2
length: 16
CDR3: ASSPRPPSVGNTGELF

V: TRBV7-9
J: TRBJ1-1
length: 13
CDR3: ASSLGGRGATEAF

V: TRBV6-1
J: TRBJ2-2
length: 11
CDR3: ASLTSAAGELF

V: TRBV28
J: TRBJ1-5
length: 13
CDR3: ASSLPPDSNQPQH

V: TRBV6-1
J: TRBJ2-7
length: 11
CDR3: VSMGTSTYEQY

V: TRBV19
J: TRBJ1-5
length: 11
CDR3: ASSRQFNQPQH

V: TRBV28
J: TRBJ1-1
length: 13
CDR3: ASSPTTTMNTEAF

V: TRBV3-1
J: TRBJ2-7
length: 12
CDR3: ASSQDRFSYEQY

V: TRBV12-3/TRBV12-4
J: TRBJ2-7
length: 12
CDR3: ASSWDRHSYEQY

V: TRBV4-3
J: TRBJ2-7
length: 12
CDR3: ASSQDQGPYEQY

V: TRBV2
J: TRBJ2-5
length: 11
CDR3: ASGEGPQETQY

V: TRBV12-3/TRBV12-4
J: TRBJ1-2
length: 13
CDR3: ASSPEAETNYGYT

V: TRBV29-1
J: TRBJ1-1
length: 10
CDR3: SVVLYLTEAF

V: TRBV28
J: TRBJ2-5
length: 11
CDR3: ASSQRNQETQY

V: TRBV6-1
J: TRBJ1-5
length: 13
CDR3: ASRRDTRSNQPQH

V: TRBV12-3/TRBV12-4
J: TRBJ1-1
length: 15
CDR3: ASRNQGVWAPDTEAF

V: TRBV7-3
J: TRBJ2-7
length: 17
CDR3: ASSLKGGFSGGPTYEQY

V: TRBV9
J: TRBJ2-2
length: 15
CDR3: ASSVGVRFSGSGELF

V: TRBV12-3/TRBV12-4
J: TRBJ1-2
length: 12
CDR3: ASLRREGNYGYT

V: TRBV6-2/TRBV6-3
J: TRBJ1-2
length: 12
CDR3: ASSYKLTGVGYT

V: TRBV20-1
J: TRBJ2-3
length: 10
CDR3: SARGLTDTQY

V: TRBV5-1
J: TRBJ1-2
length: 16
CDR3: ASSLGGTIHSRIDGYT

V: TRBV29-1
J: TRBJ2-5
length: 10
CDR3: SALHPDETQY

V: TRBV10-3
J: TRBJ1-2
length: 13
CDR3: AISESNQGARGYT

V: TRBV25-1
J: TRBJ1-1
length: 11
CDR3: ASSEVMNTEAF

V: TRBV6-1
J: TRBJ1-1
length: 12
CDR3: ASLLGWRSTEAF

V: TRBV5-1
J: TRBJ1-6
length: 14
CDR3: ASSSAPGQVYSPLH

V: TRBV12-3/TRBV12-4
J: TRBJ2-7
length: 14
CDR3: ASNVTLGTSSYEQY

V: TRBV14
J: TRBJ1-2
length: 12
CDR3: ASSQVWDTYGYT

V: TRBV24-1
J: TRBJ1-2
length: 12
CDR3: ATSGHGQFYGYT

V: TRBV11-2
J: TRBJ1-1
length: 15
CDR3: ASSLEGQGTMNTEAF

V: TRBV6-1
J: TRBJ1-1
length: 11
CDR3: ASRSGGFTEAF

V: TRBV2
J: TRBJ1-1
length: 9
CDR3: ASSERGEAF

V: TRBV6-1
J: TRBJ1-1
length: 12
CDR3: ASYPGQTNTEAF

V: TRBV6-5
J: TRBJ2-6
length: 15
CDR3: ASSYETGVSGANVLT

V: TRBV27
J: TRBJ2-7
length: 12
CDR3: ASRLIQSSYEQY

V: TRBV20-1
J: TRBJ2-3
length: 11
CDR3: SVSGGAVDTQY

V: TRBV11-3
J: TRBJ2-2
length: 10
CDR3: ASSLRSGELF

V: TRBV20-1
J: TRBJ1-2
length: 10
CDR3: SAKPEGYGYT

V: TRBV27
J: TRBJ1-5
length: 13
CDR3: ASSAGSGGNQPQH

V: TRBV27
J: TRBJ1-1
length: 14
CDR3: ASRSLDRRRDTEAF

V: TRBV29-1
J: TRBJ2-7
length: 10
CDR3: SVAADSYEQY

V: TRBV6-1
J: TRBJ1-2
length: 12
CDR3: ASSTRTGGDGYT

V: TRBV7-6
J: TRBJ2-7
length: 13
CDR3: ASSPKTGGWNEQY